The clone carrying this T cell receptor beta chain was detected a few times. Each ophthalmopathy patient scored at least 3 on the Clinical Activity Score and at least 4 on NOSPECS grade, with duration under 3 months. This sample holds PBMCs from roughly 10 ml fresh peripheral blood. TCR beta CDR3 region amplification was performed from RNA transcripts. The HTBI primer set was used in a first-round RT-PCR of the TCR CDR3. TCRdb ran MiXCR on the multiplex PCR reads and lists one entry per CDR3 protein. The data hold around 490,000 distinct CDR3 sequences, with approximately 20% observed a single time. This sample was taken from a study of T cells in Graves' hyperthyroidism and ophthalmopathy. CDR1 and CDR2 from the germline V gene are SEHNR and FQNEAQ (reference sequence). The V end lost 5 bases, the J end lost 2 bases, and 15 bases lay between the germline ends. The CDR3 has 15 amino acids.

The sequenced sample consisted of blood. This sequence originates from a man in his forties or fifties with Graves' ophthalmopathy. V gene TRBV7-9 combines with J gene TRBJ1-2; D perhaps matches TRBD1 (5 bases). The CDR3 coding sequence is TGTGCCAGCAGCCAAGATCTCGGACACAACTATGGCTACACCTTC. Protein: CASSQDLGHNYGYTF.